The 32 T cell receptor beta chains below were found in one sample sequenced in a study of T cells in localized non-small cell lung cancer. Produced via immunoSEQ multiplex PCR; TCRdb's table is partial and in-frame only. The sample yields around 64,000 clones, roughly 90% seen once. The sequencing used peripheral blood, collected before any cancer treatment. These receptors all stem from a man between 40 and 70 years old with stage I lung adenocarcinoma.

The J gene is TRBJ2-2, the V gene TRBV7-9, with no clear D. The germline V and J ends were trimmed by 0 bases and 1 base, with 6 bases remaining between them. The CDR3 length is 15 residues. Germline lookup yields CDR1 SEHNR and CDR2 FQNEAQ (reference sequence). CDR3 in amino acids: CASSLANLNTGELFF. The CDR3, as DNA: TGTGCCAGCAGCTTAGCGAACCTGAACACCGGGGAGCTGTTTTTT. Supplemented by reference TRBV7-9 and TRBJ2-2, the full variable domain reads DTGVSQNPRHKITKRGQNVTFRCDPISEHNRLYWYRQTLGQGPEFLTYFQNEAQLEKSRLLSDRFSAERPKGSFSTLEIQRTEQGDSAMYLCASSLANLNTGELFFGEGSRLTVL.

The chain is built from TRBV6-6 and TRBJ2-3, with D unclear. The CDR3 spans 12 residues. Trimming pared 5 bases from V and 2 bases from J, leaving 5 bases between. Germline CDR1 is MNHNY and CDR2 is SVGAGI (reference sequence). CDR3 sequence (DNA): TGTGCCAGCAGTCATTTCACAGATACGCAGTATTTT. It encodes CASSHFTDTQYF.

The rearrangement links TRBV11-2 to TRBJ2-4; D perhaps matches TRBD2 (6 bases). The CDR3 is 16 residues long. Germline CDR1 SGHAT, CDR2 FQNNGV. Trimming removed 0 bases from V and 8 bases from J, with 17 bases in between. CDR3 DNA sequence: TGTGCCAGCAGCTTAGATCGTGTCCGGGGGAGGTACATTCAGTACTTC. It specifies CASSLDRVRGRYIQYF.

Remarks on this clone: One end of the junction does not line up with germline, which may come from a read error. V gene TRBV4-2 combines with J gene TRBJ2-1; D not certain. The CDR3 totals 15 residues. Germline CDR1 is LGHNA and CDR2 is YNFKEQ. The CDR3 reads CASSQELIARTAFLF. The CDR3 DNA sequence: TGTGCCAGCAGCCAAGAACTAATTGCCAGGACCGCCTTTCTCTTC.

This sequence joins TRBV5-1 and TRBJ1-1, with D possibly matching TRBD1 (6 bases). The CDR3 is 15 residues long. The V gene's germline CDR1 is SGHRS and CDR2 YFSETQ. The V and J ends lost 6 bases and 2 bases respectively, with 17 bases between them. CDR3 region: CASTEATGPNTEAFF. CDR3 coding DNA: TGCGCCAGCACCGAAGCGACAGGCCCAAACACTGAAGCTTTCTTT.

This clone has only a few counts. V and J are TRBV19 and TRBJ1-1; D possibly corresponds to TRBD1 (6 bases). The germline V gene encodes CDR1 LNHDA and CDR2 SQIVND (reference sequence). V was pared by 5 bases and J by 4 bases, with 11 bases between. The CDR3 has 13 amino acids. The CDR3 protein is CASSGAGATEAFF. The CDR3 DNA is TGTGCCAGTAGTGGGGCAGGGGCCACTGAAGCTTTCTTT. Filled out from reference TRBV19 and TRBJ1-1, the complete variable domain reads DGGITQSPKYLFRKEGQNVTLSCEQNLNHDAMYWYRQDPGQGLRLIYYSQIVNDFQKGDIAEGYSVSREKKESFPLTVTSAQKNPTAFYLCASSGAGATEAFFGQGTRLTVV.

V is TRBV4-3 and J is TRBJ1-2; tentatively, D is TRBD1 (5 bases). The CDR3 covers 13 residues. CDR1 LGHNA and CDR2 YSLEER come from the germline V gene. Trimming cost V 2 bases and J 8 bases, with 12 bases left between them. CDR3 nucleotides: TGCGCCAGCAGCCAACATGGGGGATCCGGCTACACCTTC. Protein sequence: CASSQHGGSGYTF.

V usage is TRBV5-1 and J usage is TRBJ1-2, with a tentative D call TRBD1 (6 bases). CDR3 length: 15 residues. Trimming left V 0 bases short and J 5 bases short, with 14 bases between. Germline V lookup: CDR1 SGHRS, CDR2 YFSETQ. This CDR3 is CASSLGNRVGYGYTF. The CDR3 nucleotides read TGCGCCAGCAGCTTGGGGAACAGGGTCGGGTATGGCTACACCTTC.

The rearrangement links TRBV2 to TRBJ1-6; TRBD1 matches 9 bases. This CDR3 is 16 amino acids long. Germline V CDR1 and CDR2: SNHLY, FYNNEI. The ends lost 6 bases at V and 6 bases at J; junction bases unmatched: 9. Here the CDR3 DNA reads TGTGCCAGCAGACCTCCCACAGGGGGCCCTAATTCACCCCTCCACTTT. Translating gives CASRPPTGGPNSPLHF.

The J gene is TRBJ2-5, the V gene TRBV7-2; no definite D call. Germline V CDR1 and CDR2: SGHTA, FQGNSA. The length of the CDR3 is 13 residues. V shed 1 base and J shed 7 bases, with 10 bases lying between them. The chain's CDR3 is CASSLGGRVTQYF. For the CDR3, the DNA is TGTGCCAGCAGCTTAGGGGGTAGGGTGACCCAGTACTTC.

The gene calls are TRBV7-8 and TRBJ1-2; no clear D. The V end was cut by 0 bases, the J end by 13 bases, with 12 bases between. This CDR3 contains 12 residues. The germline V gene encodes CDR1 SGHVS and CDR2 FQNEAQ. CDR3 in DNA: TGTGCCAGCAGCTTAGCGCTCGCCCCTGGCACCTTC. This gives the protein CASSLALAPGTF.

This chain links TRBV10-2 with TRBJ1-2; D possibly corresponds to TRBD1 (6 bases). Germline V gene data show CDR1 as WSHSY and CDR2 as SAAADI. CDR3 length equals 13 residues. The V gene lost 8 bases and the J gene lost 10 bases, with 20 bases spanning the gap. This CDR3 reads CASRERGAVDYTF. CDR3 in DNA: TGCGCCAGCCGCGAGCGGGGGGCGGTTGACTACACCTTC.

The CDR3 DNA follows: TGTGCCTACGGGGCGGACAGGGGTGATGAGCAGTTCTTC. It translates to CAYGADRGDEQFF. The chain joins TRBV5-4 to TRBJ2-1; 9 positions match TRBD1. The CDR3 is 13 amino acids. The V and J ends lost 10 bases and 8 bases, in that order; junction bases with no gene match: 10. CDR1 and CDR2 from the germline V gene are SGHNT and YYREEE (reference sequence). Drawing the rest from reference TRBV5-4 and TRBJ2-1, the complete variable domain is ETGVTQSPTHLIKTRGQQVTLRCSSQSGHNTVSWYQQALGQGPQFIFQYYREEENGRGNFPPRFSGLQFPNYSSELNVNALELDDSALYLCAYGADRGDEQFFGPGTRLTVL.

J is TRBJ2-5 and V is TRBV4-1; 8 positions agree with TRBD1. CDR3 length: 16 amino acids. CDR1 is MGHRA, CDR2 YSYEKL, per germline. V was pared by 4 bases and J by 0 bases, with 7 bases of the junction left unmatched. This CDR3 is CASSPGTGMYQETQYF. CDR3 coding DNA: TGCGCCAGCAGCCCGGGGACAGGCATGTACCAAGAGACCCAGTACTTC.

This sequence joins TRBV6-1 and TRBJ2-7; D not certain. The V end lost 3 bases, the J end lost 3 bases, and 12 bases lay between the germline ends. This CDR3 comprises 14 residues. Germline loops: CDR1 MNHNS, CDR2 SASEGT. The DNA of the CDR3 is TGTGCCAGCAGTGAGACGGGTCCTAACTACGAGCAGTACTTC. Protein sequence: CASSETGPNYEQYF.

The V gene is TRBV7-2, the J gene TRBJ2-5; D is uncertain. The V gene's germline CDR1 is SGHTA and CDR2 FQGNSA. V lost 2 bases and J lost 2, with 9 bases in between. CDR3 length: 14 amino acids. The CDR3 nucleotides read TGTGCCAGCAGCTTAAAAAGAGGACAAGAGACCCAGTACTTC. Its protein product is CASSLKRGQETQYF.

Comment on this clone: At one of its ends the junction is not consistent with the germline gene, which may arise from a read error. Written as DNA, the CDR3 is TGTGCTAGCAGCCCCACGGGGCCCTACGAGCAGTACTTC. The encoded protein is CASSPTGPYEQYF. The rearrangement joins TRBV7-7 to TRBJ2-7, with D tentatively TRBD1 or TRBD2 (5 bases each). CDR1 is SSHAT, CDR2 FNYEAQ, per germline (reference sequence). The CDR3 length is 13 residues.

CDR3 sequence reads: CASSLAGAGATGELFF. In DNA form, the CDR3 reads TGTGCCAGCAGCTTAGCAGGGGCGGGTGCCACCGGGGAGCTGTTTTTT. This chain links TRBV11-2 with TRBJ2-2; tentatively, D is TRBD1 (6 bases). The germline V gene has CDR1 SGHAT and CDR2 FQNNGV. The CDR3 totals 16 residues. The V and J ends lost 1 base and 4 bases respectively, with 13 bases between them.

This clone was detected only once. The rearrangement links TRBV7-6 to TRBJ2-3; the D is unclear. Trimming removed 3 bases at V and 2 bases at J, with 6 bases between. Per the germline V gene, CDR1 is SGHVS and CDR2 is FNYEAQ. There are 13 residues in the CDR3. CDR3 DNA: TGTGCCAGCAGCTTGGATCACACAGATACGCAGTATTTT. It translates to CASSLDHTDTQYF. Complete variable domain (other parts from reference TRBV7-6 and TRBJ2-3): GAGVSQSPRYKVTKRGQDVALRCDPISGHVSLYWYRQALGQGPEFLTYFNYEAQQDKSGLPNDRFSAERPEGSISTLTIQRTEQRDSAMYRCASSLDHTDTQYFGPGTRLTVL.

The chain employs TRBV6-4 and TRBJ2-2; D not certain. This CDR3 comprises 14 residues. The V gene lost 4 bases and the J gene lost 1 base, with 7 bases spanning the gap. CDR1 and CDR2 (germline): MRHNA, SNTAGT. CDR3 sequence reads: CASSVELNTGELFF. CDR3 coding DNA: TGTGCCAGCAGTGTGGAGCTGAACACCGGGGAGCTGTTTTTT.

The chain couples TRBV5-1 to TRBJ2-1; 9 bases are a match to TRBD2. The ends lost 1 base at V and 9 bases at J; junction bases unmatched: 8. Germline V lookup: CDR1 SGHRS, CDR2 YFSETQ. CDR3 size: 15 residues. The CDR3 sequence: CASSLSVAGGAEQFF. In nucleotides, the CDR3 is TGCGCCAGCAGCTTGTCTGTGGCGGGAGGGGCTGAGCAGTTCTTC.

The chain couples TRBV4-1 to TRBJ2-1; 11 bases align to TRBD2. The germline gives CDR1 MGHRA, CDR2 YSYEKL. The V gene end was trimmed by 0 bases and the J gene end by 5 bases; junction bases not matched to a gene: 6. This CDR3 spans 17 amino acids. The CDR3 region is CASSQEPSGRSHNEQFF. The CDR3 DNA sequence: TGCGCCAGCAGCCAAGAGCCTAGCGGGAGGAGCCACAATGAGCAGTTCTTC.

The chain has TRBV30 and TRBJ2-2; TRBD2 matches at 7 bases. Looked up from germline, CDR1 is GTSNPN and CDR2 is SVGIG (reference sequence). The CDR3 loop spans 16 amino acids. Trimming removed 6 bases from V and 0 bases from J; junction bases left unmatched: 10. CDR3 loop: CACSRLAASNTGELFF. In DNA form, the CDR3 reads TGTGCCTGTTCTCGACTAGCAGCTTCGAACACCGGGGAGCTGTTTTTT.

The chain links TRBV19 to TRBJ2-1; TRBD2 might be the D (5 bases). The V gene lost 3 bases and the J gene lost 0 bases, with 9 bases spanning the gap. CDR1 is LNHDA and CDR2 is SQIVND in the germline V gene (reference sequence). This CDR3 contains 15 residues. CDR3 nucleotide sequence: TGTGCCAGTAGTATCGTCGCGGGCTCCTACAATGAGCAGTTCTTC. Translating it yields CASSIVAGSYNEQFF.

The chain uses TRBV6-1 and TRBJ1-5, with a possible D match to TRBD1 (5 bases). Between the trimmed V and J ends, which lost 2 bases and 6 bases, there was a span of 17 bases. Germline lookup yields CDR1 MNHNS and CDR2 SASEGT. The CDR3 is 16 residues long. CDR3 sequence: CASSESPLGGVQPQHF. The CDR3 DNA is TGTGCCAGCAGTGAATCCCCTTTGGGGGGGGTTCAGCCCCAGCATTTT.

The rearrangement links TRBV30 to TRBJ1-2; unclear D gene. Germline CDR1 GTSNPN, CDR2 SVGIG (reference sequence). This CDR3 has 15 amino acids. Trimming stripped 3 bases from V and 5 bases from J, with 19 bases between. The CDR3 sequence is CAWSGPGTEHYGYTF. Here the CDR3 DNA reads TGTGCCTGGAGCGGGCCCGGCACGGAACATTATGGCTACACCTTC.

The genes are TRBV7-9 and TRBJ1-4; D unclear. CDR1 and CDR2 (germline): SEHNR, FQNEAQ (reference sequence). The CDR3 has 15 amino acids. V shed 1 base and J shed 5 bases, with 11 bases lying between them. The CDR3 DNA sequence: TGTGCCAGCAGCTTAGTTGGCGCGAGGAATGAAAAACTGTTTTTT. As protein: CASSLVGARNEKLFF.

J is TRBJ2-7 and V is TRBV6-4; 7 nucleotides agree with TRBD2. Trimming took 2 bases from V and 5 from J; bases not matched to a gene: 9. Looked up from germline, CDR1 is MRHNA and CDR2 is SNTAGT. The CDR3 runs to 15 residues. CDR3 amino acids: CASSDAPGGLDEQYF. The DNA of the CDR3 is TGTGCCAGCAGTGACGCCCCGGGAGGTCTCGACGAGCAGTACTTC.

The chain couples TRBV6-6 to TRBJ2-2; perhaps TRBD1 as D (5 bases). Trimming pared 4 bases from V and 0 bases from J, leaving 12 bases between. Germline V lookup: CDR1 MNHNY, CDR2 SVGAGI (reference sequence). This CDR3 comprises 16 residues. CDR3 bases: TGTGCCAGCAGTTCGGCGACAGCCTCGAACACCGGGGAGCTGTTTTTT. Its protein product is CASSSATASNTGELFF.

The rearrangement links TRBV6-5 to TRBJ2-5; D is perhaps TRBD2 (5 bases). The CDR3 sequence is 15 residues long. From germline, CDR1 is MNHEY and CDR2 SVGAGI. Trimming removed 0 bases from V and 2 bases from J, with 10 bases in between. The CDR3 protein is CASSYSRVKQETQYF. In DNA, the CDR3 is TGTGCCAGCAGTTACTCGAGGGTGAAACAAGAGACCCAGTACTTC.

The CDR3: CASSMWGPGADYGYTF. The CDR3 DNA sequence: TGTGCCAGTAGTATGTGGGGCCCGGGGGCTGACTATGGCTACACCTTC. This chain joins TRBV19 and TRBJ1-2; a possible D gene is TRBD1 (6 bases). Germline V gives CDR1 LNHDA, CDR2 SQIVND (reference sequence). V lost 3 bases and J 3 bases, leaving 17 bases between the germline ends. The CDR3 consists of 16 residues. Full variable domain (rest looked up from reference TRBV19 and TRBJ1-2): DGGITQSPKYLFRKEGQNVTLSCEQNLNHDAMYWYRQDPGQGLRLIYYSQIVNDFQKGDIAEGYSVSREKKESFPLTVTSAQKNPTAFYLCASSMWGPGADYGYTFGSGTRLTVV.

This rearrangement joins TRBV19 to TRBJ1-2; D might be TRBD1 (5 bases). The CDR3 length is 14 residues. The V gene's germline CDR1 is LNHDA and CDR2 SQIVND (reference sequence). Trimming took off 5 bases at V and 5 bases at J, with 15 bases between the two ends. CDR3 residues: CASSPGRKGYGYTF. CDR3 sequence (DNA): TGTGCCAGTAGTCCGGGACGAAAAGGGTATGGCTACACCTTC.